There are a few counts of the clone carrying this TCR beta chain. Time point defined: newly diagnosed GD, antithyroid drugs for less than 3 months. The authors made the TCR library using RNA they extracted from PBMCs. Germline CDR1 and CDR2: SGHRS and YFSETQ. The CDR3 contains 14 residues. V was shortened by 4 bases and J by 1 base, with 10 bases between the two germline ends. This sample stems from a study of regulatory T cells in long-lasting Graves disease. According to the study, TCR beta libraries were built with iRepertoire HTBI primers and CDR3-region Arm-PCR. In TCRdb, the multiplex PCR reads were re-called with MiXCR into one record per CDR3 protein. The sample consists of more than 350,000 distinct CDR3 sequences, 15% of them appearing once. These sequences were also reported in another study, on T cells in Graves' hyperthyroidism and ophthalmopathy. That source adds: Researchers defined stable Graves' hyperthyroidism as no ophthalmopathy progression within 18 months.

The V call is TRBV5-1, the J call TRBJ2-3, with D uncertain. Sequenced here: peripheral blood mononuclear cells (PBMCs), sampled at new diagnosis, from a patient treated with antithyroid drugs. The TCR sequence derives from a woman in her 30s with Graves disease. The CDR3 DNA reads TGCGCCAGCAGCACCGAGCAGCGCACAGATACGCAGTATTTT. Its translation: CASSTEQRTDTQYF.